A single sample is the source of the 7 T cell receptor beta chains below, sequenced in a study of blood T cells in healthy people across ages. A second PCR of roughly 6 to 12 cycles used a sample-barcoded 5' primer and a J-beta primer mix. TCRdb called the 5' RACE reads again in MiXCR, with one record for every CDR3 protein. Among 1.2 million to 1.5 million distinct CDR3 sequences listed, roughly 40% were seen once. Sequenced sample: blood. These receptors all come from a woman aged 18-29 years in good health.

The chain has TRBV6-2 or TRBV6-3 and TRBJ2-1, with TRBD2 matching over 11 bases. The V gene end was trimmed by 6 bases and the J gene end by 6 bases; junction bases not matched to a gene: 10. Germline V gene data show CDR1 as MNHEY and CDR2 as SVGEGT. The CDR3 spans 16 residues. DNA for the CDR3: TGTGCCAGCAGCGACACTAGCGGGAGCTGGGGCAATGAGCAGTTCTTC. It translates to CASSDTSGSWGNEQFF.

This clonotype was picked up one time. V usage is TRBV30 and J usage is TRBJ1-1, with a weak D call TRBD1 (5 bases). The CDR3 spans 14 residues. CDR1 is GTSNPN, CDR2 SVGIG, per germline (reference sequence). V gave up 0 bases and J gave up 0 bases, with 8 bases separating them. CDR3 sequence: CAWSVGTMNTEAFF. The CDR3, as DNA: TGTGCCTGGAGTGTAGGGACCATGAACACTGAAGCTTTCTTT.

This chain uses TRBV20-1 with TRBJ2-3, with a possible D match to TRBD2 (5 bases). Germline V gives CDR1 DFQATT, CDR2 SNEGSKA (reference sequence). V was shortened by 0 bases and J by 2 bases, with 15 bases between the two germline ends. The CDR3 totals 16 residues. The CDR3 DNA reads as TGCAGTGCTAGAGATCGGCGGCGGACTTCCACAGATACGCAGTATTTT. Amino acid sequence: CSARDRRRTSTDTQYF.

With respect to this clonotype: The junction differs from germline at one of its ends, possibly a read error. The V and J genes are TRBV4-1 and TRBJ2-1; 8 nucleotides agree with TRBD2. CDR3 length: 15 amino acids. Germline CDR1 MGHRA, CDR2 YSYEKL. CDR3 nucleotides: TGCGCCAGCAACCAAGAAAGCGGGAGCAGGGATGAGCAGTTCTTC. Translation: CASNQESGSRDEQFF.

This clonotype was detected a few times. This sequence joins TRBV20-1 and TRBJ2-1, with 9 bases matching TRBD2. This CDR3 region has 16 residues. Germline lookup yields CDR1 DFQATT and CDR2 SNEGSKA (reference sequence). The ends lost 6 bases at V and 4 bases at J; junction bases unmatched: 13. This CDR3 reads CSARSRPGLAYNEQFF. The CDR3 coding sequence is TGCAGTGCCCGTTCTCGCCCGGGACTAGCTTACAATGAGCAGTTCTTC.

This clonotype was seen more than once but under ten times. The V call is TRBV5-6, the J call TRBJ2-3, with D tentatively TRBD1 (5 bases). This CDR3 region has 16 residues. CDR1 is SGHDT, CDR2 YYEEEE, per germline. V lost 4 bases, J lost 2 bases, and 17 bases lay in between. The CDR3 loop is CASSLGLGRFTDTQYF. CDR3 sequence (DNA): TGTGCCAGCAGCCTGGGGCTGGGTCGGTTCACAGATACGCAGTATTTT.

The chain links TRBV2 to TRBJ2-1; D is ambiguous. This CDR3 has 13 residues. CDR1 SNHLY and CDR2 FYNNEI come from the germline V gene. The V end lost 6 bases, the J end lost 4 bases, and 10 bases lay between the germline ends. In DNA form, the CDR3 reads TGTGCCAGCAGGGTAACAGAATACAATGAGCAGTTCTTC. This codes for CASRVTEYNEQFF.